This T cell receptor beta chain was sequenced for a study of neurological immune-mediated disorders. CDR3 length: 16 amino acids. Trimming at V came to 0 bases and at J to 5 bases, leaving 8 bases not matched to a gene. CDR1 and CDR2 (germline): MNHNS, SASEGT. In this sample, this clonotype turned up many times. With 10-nucleotide random UMIs included, cDNA was synthesized by 5'RACE. Over 170 million TCR-beta sequences (from 15-18 subjects) were yielded by each sequencing run. Each CDR3 protein gets one entry after TCRdb re-called the 5' RACE reads with MiXCR. The table records roughly 23,000 distinct CDR3 sequences, roughly 10% of them present only once. The unsorted libraries originated from 2 million PBMCs kept at -80 C.

The chain employs TRBV6-1 and TRBJ2-5; 8 nucleotides align to TRBD2. The TCR originated in a woman aged 55 to 70 with HTLV-1-associated myelopathy (HAM/TSP). Sequenced material: PBMCs. CDR3 nucleotide sequence: TGTGCCAGCAGTGAAGCGCAGGGACGGGGGGGTGAGACCCAGTACTTC. Translated: CASSEAQGRGGETQYF.